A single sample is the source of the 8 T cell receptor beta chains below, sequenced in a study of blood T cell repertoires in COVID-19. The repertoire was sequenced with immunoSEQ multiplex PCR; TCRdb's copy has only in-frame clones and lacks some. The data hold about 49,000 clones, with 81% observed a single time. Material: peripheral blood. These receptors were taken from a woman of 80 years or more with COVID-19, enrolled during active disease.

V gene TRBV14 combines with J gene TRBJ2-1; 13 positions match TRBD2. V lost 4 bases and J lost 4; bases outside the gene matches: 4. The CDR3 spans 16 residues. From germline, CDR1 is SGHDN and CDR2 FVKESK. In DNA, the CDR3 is TGTGCCAGCAGCCGTGCGGGACTAGCGGGGTACAATGAGCAGTTCTTC. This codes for CASSRAGLAGYNEQFF. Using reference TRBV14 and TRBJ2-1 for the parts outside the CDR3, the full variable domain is EAGVTQFPSHSVIEKGQTVTLRCDPISGHDNLYWYRRVMGKEIKFLLHFVKESKQDESGMPNNRFLAERTGGTYSTLKVQPAELEDSGVYFCASSRAGLAGYNEQFFGPGTRLTVL.

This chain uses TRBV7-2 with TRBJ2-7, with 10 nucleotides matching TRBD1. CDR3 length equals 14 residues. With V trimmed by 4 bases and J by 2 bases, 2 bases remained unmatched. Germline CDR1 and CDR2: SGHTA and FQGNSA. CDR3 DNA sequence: TGTGCCAGCAGCTCGGACAGGGGGGCCTACGAGCAGTACTTC. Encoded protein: CASSSDRGAYEQYF.

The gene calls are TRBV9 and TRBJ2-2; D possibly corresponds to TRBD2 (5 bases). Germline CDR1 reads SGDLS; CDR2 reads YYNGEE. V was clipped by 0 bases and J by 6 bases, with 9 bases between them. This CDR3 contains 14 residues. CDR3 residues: CASSVVGSPGELFF. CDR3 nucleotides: TGTGCCAGCAGCGTAGTGGGGAGCCCCGGGGAGCTGTTTTTT.

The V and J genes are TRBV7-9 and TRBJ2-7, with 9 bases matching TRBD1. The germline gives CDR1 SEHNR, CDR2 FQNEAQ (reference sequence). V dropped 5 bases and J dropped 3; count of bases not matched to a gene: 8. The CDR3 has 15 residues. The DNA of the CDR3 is TGTGCCAGCAGCCCAGGACAGGGGAGCTACTACGAGCAGTACTTC. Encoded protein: CASSPGQGSYYEQYF.

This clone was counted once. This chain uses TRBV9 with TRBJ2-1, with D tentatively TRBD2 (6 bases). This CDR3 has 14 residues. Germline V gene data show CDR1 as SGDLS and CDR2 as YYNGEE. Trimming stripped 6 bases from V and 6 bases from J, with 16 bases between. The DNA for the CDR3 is TGTGCCAGCAACCCGACTAGTTCGGTCAATGAGCAGTTCTTC. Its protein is CASNPTSSVNEQFF.

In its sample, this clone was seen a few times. The CDR3: CASTLHPSLSNQPQHF. CDR3 coding DNA: TGTGCCAGTACTTTACACCCCTCGCTTAGCAATCAGCCCCAGCATTTT. The gene calls are TRBV19 and TRBJ1-5; no reliable D call. CDR3 size: 16 residues. The V end lost 7 bases, the J end lost 0 bases, and 16 bases lay between the germline ends. Germline V gene sequence: CDR1 LNHDA, CDR2 SQIVND (reference sequence).

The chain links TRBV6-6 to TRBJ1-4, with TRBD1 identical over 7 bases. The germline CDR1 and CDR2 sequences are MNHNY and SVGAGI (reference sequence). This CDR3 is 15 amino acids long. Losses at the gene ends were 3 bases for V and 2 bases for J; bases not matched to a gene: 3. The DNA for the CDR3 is TGTGCCAGCAGTTATCAGGGACAGACTAATGAAAAACTGTTTTTT. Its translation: CASSYQGQTNEKLFF.

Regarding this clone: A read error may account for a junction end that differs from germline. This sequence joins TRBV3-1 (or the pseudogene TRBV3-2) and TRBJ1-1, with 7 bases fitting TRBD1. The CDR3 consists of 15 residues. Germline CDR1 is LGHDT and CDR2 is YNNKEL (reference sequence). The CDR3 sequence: CASSQGTALNTEAFF. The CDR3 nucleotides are TGTGCCAGCAGTCAAGGGACAGCATTAAACACTGAAGCTTTCTTT.